This T cell receptor beta chain was observed in a study of blood T cell repertoires in COVID-19. Original processing notes: Using reference gene primer amplification, nucleated cell counts were estimated. Sequencing used immunoSEQ multiplex PCR; TCRdb keeps in-frame clones, though not all of them. D and trimming come from the DNA, and the V and J calls and clone size come from that table. The sample includes some 300,000 clones, around 89% of them seen just once. The CDR3 runs to 13 residues. Germline CDR1 reads SGHTA; CDR2 reads FQGNSA. V lost 5 bases, J lost 4 bases, and 4 bases stayed unmatched. The chain recombines TRBV7-2 with TRBJ2-7; 8 nucleotides agree with TRBD1. Sequencing was performed on PBMCs or T cells enriched from blood (not recorded which). This TCR came from a woman aged 18-29 years with acute COVID-19. The CDR3: CASSTRQGYEQYF. As DNA, the CDR3 is TGTGCCAGCAGCACCCGACAGGGGTACGAGCAGTACTTC.